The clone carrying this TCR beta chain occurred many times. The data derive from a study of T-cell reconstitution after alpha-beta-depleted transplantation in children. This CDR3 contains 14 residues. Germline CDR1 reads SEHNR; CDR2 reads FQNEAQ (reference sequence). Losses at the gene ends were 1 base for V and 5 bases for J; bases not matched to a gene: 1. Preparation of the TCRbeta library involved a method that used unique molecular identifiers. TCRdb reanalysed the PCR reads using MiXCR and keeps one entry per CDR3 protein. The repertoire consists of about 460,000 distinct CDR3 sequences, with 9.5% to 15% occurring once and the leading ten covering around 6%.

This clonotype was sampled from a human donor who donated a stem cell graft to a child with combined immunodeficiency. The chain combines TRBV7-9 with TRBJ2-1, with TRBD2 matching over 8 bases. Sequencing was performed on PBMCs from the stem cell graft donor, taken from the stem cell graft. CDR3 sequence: CASSLGGRHNEQFF. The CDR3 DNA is TGTGCCAGCAGCTTAGGCGGGAGGCACAATGAGCAGTTCTTC.